What follows are 9 T cell receptor beta chains derived from one specimen sequenced in a study of T cell changes during pregnancy in multiple sclerosis. Profiled with immunoSEQ multiplex PCR; TCRdb holds only in-frame clones, not every one. The sample lists 40,000 or so clones, 90% occurring once. The sequenced sample was CD4+ T cells from peripheral blood mononuclear cells, obtained in the third trimester of pregnancy. These receptors came from a female donor with multiple sclerosis, enrolled in a pregnancy study.

The J gene is TRBJ2-1, the V gene TRBV5-1; TRBD2 matches 10 bases. The germline V gene has CDR1 SGHRS and CDR2 YFSETQ. The CDR3 is 16 residues long. Trimming took 0 bases from V and 6 from J; bases not matched to a gene: 6. CDR3 sequence: CASSLDPSGSSNEQFF. CDR3 sequence (DNA): TGCGCCAGCAGCTTGGATCCTAGCGGGAGCTCCAATGAGCAGTTCTTC.

The rearrangement uses TRBV6-1 and TRBJ2-7, with 13 bases lining up with TRBD2. Unmatched junction bases numbered 8, after V lost 10 bases and J lost 5 bases. The CDR3 loop spans 14 amino acids. Germline assignment: CDR1 MNHNS and CDR2 SASEGT. CDR3 sequence: CATSGLAGVNEQYF. As DNA, the CDR3 is TGTGCCACATCTGGACTAGCGGGAGTGAACGAGCAGTACTTC.

The V and J genes are TRBV27 and TRBJ2-1, with a weak D call TRBD1 (5 bases). The germline CDR1 and CDR2 sequences are MNHEY and SMNVEV (reference sequence). Trimming took off 3 bases at V and 6 bases at J, with 12 bases between the two ends. The length of the CDR3 is 14 residues. The CDR3 loop reads CASSFNDRPNEQFF. The CDR3 bases are TGTGCCAGCAGTTTTAACGACAGACCCAATGAGCAGTTCTTC.

The chain combines TRBV5-4 with TRBJ2-1; possibly TRBD1 for D (5 bases). Per the germline V gene, CDR1 is SGHNT and CDR2 is YYREEE (reference sequence). The germline V and J ends were trimmed by 3 bases and 9 bases, with 13 bases remaining between them. The CDR3 loop spans 13 amino acids. DNA for the CDR3: TGTGCCAGCAGCTCCGACAGCTTAAGTGAGCAGTTCTTC. It specifies CASSSDSLSEQFF. The full variable domain, its missing parts supplied by reference TRBV5-4 and TRBJ2-1, is ETGVTQSPTHLIKTRGQQVTLRCSSQSGHNTVSWYQQALGQGPQFIFQYYREEENGRGNFPPRFSGLQFPNYSSELNVNALELDDSALYLCASSSDSLSEQFFGPGTRLTVL.

The rearrangement joins TRBV5-4 to TRBJ2-2, with no clear D. Trimming left V 0 bases short and J 8 bases short, with 5 bases between. This CDR3 is 12 amino acids long. Germline values: CDR1 SGHNT, CDR2 YYREEE (reference sequence). The CDR3 DNA follows: TGTGCCAGCAGCTTGGTCGAGGGGGAGCTGTTTTTT. Encoded protein: CASSLVEGELFF. Together with reference TRBV5-4 and TRBJ2-2, the CDR3 gives the full variable domain: ETGVTQSPTHLIKTRGQQVTLRCSSQSGHNTVSWYQQALGQGPQFIFQYYREEENGRGNFPPRFSGLQFPNYSSELNVNALELDDSALYLCASSLVEGELFFGEGSRLTVL.

This clone appeared a single time. J is TRBJ2-1 and V is TRBV6-5, with 8 positions matching TRBD1. Per the germline V gene, CDR1 is MNHEY and CDR2 is SVGAGI. The CDR3 runs to 15 residues. J lost 6 bases, V lost 4 bases, and 8 bases had no gene match. The CDR3 nucleotides are TGTGCCAGCAGTTCCGACAGGGGCCCGTCCAATGAGCAGTTCTTC. Translated, it gives CASSSDRGPSNEQFF.

In this sample, this clone turned up a few times. The CDR3 sequence is CATSYGDEKLFF. CDR3 sequence (DNA): TGTGCCACCAGCTACGGAGATGAAAAACTGTTTTTT. V gene TRBV15 combines with J gene TRBJ1-4; D not certain. CDR3 length equals 12 residues. V lost 5 bases, J lost 6 bases, and 7 bases lay in between. Germline values: CDR1 LNHNV, CDR2 YYDKDF (reference sequence).

The V gene is TRBV7-6, the J gene TRBJ2-7; D is perhaps TRBD2 (5 bases). From germline, CDR1 is SGHVS and CDR2 FNYEAQ. This CDR3 is built from 12 residues. Trimming pared 5 bases from V and 6 bases from J, leaving 11 bases between. The CDR3 nucleotides read TGTGCCAGCAGCAGTCATCGGGGCGAGCAGTACTTC. Translated, it gives CASSSHRGEQYF.

The gene calls are TRBV7-2 and TRBJ2-7; weak D call: TRBD1 (5 bases). Per germline, CDR1 SGHTA and CDR2 FQGNSA. V shed 5 bases and J shed 3 bases, with 11 bases lying between them. The length of the CDR3 is 13 residues. The CDR3, as DNA: TGTGCCAGCAGCACCAGGGTTCGCTACGAGCAGTACTTC. Protein product: CASSTRVRYEQYF.